Listed below are T cell receptor beta chains from one sample, sequenced in a study of vaccination and CD4 T cells after COVID-19. These receptors have no known antigen. MiXCR, run by TCRdb on the PCR reads, gives a single entry per CDR3 protein. The table includes around 25,000 distinct CDR3 sequences, roughly three fifths detected once. Sequenced: CD4+ T cells from blood, cultured in vitro. The receptors stem from a human donor who had recovered from COVID-19. Each CDR3 is given with its conserved first and last residue. Fields, in order: clone size, D gene, V gene, J gene, CDR3 DNA, CDR3 protein. A D gene is named only where the DNA matches it firmly. The listing skips clone size in some rows; elsewhere it reads once, few, many or a size class.

clone_size: -
d_call: -
v_call: TRBV7-2
j_call: TRBJ2-5
cdr3_nt: TGTGCCAGCAGTGCAGGGGGGGGAGAGACCCAGTACTTC
cdr3_aa: CASSAGGGETQYF

clone_size: -
d_call: TRBD2
v_call: TRBV11-3
j_call: TRBJ2-7
cdr3_nt: TGTGCCAGCAGCTTAGTATCCACTAGCGGGGTGGCCTACGAGCAGTACTTC
cdr3_aa: CASSLVSTSGVAYEQYF

clone_size: -
d_call: TRBD1
v_call: TRBV5-6
j_call: TRBJ1-1
cdr3_nt: TGTGCCAGCAGCGGGACAGGGGGCAGGGGCACTGAAGCTTTCTTT
cdr3_aa: CASSGTGGRGTEAFF

clone_size: -
d_call: -
v_call: TRBV7-2
j_call: TRBJ1-3
cdr3_nt: TGTGCCAGCAGCTCCGGGACATTGGCTGGAAACACCATATATTTT
cdr3_aa: CASSSGTLAGNTIYF

clone_size: -
d_call: TRBD1
v_call: TRBV30
j_call: TRBJ2-5
cdr3_nt: TGTGCCTGGAGAAAAGGGGGCTCGGAGACCCAGTACTTC
cdr3_aa: CAWRKGGSETQYF

clone_size: -
d_call: TRBD1
v_call: TRBV6-1
j_call: TRBJ2-3
cdr3_nt: TGTGCCAGCAGTAGACGGACAGGGAACACAGATACGCAGTATTTT
cdr3_aa: CASSRRTGNTDTQYF

clone_size: few
d_call: -
v_call: TRBV24-1
j_call: TRBJ2-7
cdr3_nt: TGTGCCACCAGTGAGGTCTACCCCACCTACGAGCAGTACTTC
cdr3_aa: CATSEVYPTYEQYF

clone_size: -
d_call: -
v_call: TRBV21-1
j_call: TRBJ1-5
cdr3_nt: TGTGCCAGCAGCAAAACAGGGGGCGATCAGCCCCAGCATTTT
cdr3_aa: CASSKTGGDQPQHF

clone_size: -
d_call: TRBD1
v_call: TRBV20-1
j_call: TRBJ1-5
cdr3_nt: TGCAGTGCTAGTCCCAACGACAGGGCCAATCAGCCCCAGCATTTT
cdr3_aa: CSASPNDRANQPQHF

clone_size: -
d_call: -
v_call: TRBV20-1
j_call: TRBJ1-2
cdr3_nt: TGCAGTGCTAGAGGTCCCAACAGATATGGCTACACCTTC
cdr3_aa: CSARGPNRYGYTF

clone_size: -
d_call: -
v_call: TRBV20-1
j_call: TRBJ1-1
cdr3_nt: TGCAGTGCTATTCAGACAGACATGAACACTGAAGCTTTCTTT
cdr3_aa: CSAIQTDMNTEAFF

clone_size: -
d_call: -
v_call: TRBV11-2
j_call: TRBJ2-7
cdr3_nt: TGTGCCAGCAGCTTATATGGGGGTTACGAGCAGTACTTC
cdr3_aa: CASSLYGGYEQYF

clone_size: -
d_call: TRBD1
v_call: TRBV2
j_call: TRBJ1-1
cdr3_nt: TGTGCCAGCAGTTTCAACAGGGGAACTGAAGCTTTCTTT
cdr3_aa: CASSFNRGTEAFF

clone_size: -
d_call: -
v_call: TRBV14
j_call: TRBJ2-2
cdr3_nt: TGTGCCAGCAGCCCTTCTCCGACCGGGGAGCTGTTTTTT
cdr3_aa: CASSPSPTGELFF

clone_size: few
d_call: TRBD1
v_call: TRBV10-3
j_call: TRBJ1-5
cdr3_nt: TGTGCCATCAGTGATGACAGGGGACGGGATCAGCCCCAGCATTTT
cdr3_aa: CAISDDRGRDQPQHF

clone_size: once
d_call: -
v_call: TRBV19
j_call: TRBJ1-5
cdr3_nt: TGTGCCAGTAGTATAGGCCCCTTAGCGCCCCAGCATTTT
cdr3_aa: CASSIGPLAPQHF

clone_size: -
d_call: TRBD1
v_call: TRBV24-1
j_call: TRBJ2-1
cdr3_nt: TGTGCCACCAGTTCGTCCGAGGGGACAGGGATCAATGAGCAGTTCTTC
cdr3_aa: CATSSSEGTGINEQFF

clone_size: -
d_call: -
v_call: TRBV12-5
j_call: TRBJ2-2
cdr3_nt: TGTGCTAGTGGTTCCCGGGCCAACACCGGGGAGCTGTTTTTT
cdr3_aa: CASGSRANTGELFF

clone_size: -
d_call: TRBD2
v_call: TRBV6-2/TRBV6-3
j_call: TRBJ2-3
cdr3_nt: TGTGCCAGCAGGGGGGGTCGGACTAGCCCCACAGATACGCAGTATTTT
cdr3_aa: CASRGGRTSPTDTQYF

clone_size: -
d_call: TRBD1
v_call: TRBV12-3/TRBV12-4
j_call: TRBJ1-5
cdr3_nt: TGTGCCAGCAGAGCTGGACAGGGGCCCCAGCATTTT
cdr3_aa: CASRAGQGPQHF

clone_size: few
d_call: -
v_call: TRBV7-7
j_call: TRBJ2-3
cdr3_nt: TGTGCTAGCAGCTTAGCTAGCACAGATACGCAGTATTTT
cdr3_aa: CASSLASTDTQYF

clone_size: few
d_call: -
v_call: TRBV21-1
j_call: TRBJ2-1
cdr3_nt: TGTGCCAGCAGCAAAGGGGATAGCGGTTTTTACAATGAGCAGTTCTTC
cdr3_aa: CASSKGDSGFYNEQFF

clone_size: -
d_call: -
v_call: TRBV27
j_call: TRBJ1-2
cdr3_nt: TGTGCCAGCAGTTTAAAGAGGCCTGTTTTCGAATCATATGGCTACACCTTC
cdr3_aa: CASSLKRPVFESYGYTF

clone_size: -
d_call: -
v_call: TRBV24-1
j_call: TRBJ2-2
cdr3_nt: TGTGCCACCAGCAGTGGGAGCCCCACCGGGGAGCTGTTTTTT
cdr3_aa: CATSSGSPTGELFF

clone_size: -
d_call: -
v_call: TRBV19
j_call: TRBJ2-6
cdr3_nt: TGTGCCAGTAAATCGTCTGGGGCCAACGTCCTGACTTTC
cdr3_aa: CASKSSGANVLTF

clone_size: -
d_call: TRBD2
v_call: TRBV19
j_call: TRBJ2-5
cdr3_nt: TGTGCCAGTAGTACCCAACTAGCGGGAGGGCCTGGAGAGACCCAGTACTTC
cdr3_aa: CASSTQLAGGPGETQYF

clone_size: few
d_call: TRBD1
v_call: TRBV7-9
j_call: TRBJ1-1
cdr3_nt: TGTGCCAGCAGCTTACCAGGGGGCACTGAAGCTTTCTTT
cdr3_aa: CASSLPGGTEAFF